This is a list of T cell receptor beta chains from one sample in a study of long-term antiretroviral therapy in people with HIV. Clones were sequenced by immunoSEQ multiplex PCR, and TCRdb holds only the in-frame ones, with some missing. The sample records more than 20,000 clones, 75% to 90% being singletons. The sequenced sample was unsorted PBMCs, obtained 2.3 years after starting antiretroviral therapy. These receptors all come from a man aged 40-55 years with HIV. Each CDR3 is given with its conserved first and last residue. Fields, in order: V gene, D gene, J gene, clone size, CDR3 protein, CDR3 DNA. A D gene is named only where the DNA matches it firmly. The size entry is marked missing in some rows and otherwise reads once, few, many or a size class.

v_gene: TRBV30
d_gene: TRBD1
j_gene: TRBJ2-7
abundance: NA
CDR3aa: CAWSRKGQGSHEQYF
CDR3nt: TGTGCCTGGAGTCGCAAAGGACAGGGGTCCCACGAGCAGTACTTC

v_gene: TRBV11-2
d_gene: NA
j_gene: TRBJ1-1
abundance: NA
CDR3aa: CASSPARTGNTEAFF
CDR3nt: TGTGCCAGCAGCCCTGCTCGGACGGGGAACACTGAAGCTTTCTTT

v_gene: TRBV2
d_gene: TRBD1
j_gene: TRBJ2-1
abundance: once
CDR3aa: CASRTGSSYNEQFF
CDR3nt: TGTGCCAGCAGGACAGGGAGCTCCTACAATGAGCAGTTCTTC

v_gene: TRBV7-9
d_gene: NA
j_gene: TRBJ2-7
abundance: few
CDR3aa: CASSSSLTYEQYF
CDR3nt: TGTGCCAGCAGCTCATCCTTAACCTACGAGCAGTACTTC

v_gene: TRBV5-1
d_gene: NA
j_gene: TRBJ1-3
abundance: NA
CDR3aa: CASSLGEGVNTIYF
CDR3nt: TGCGCCAGCAGCTTGGGAGAGGGGGTAAACACCATATATTTT

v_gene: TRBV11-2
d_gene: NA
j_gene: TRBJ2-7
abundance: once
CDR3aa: CASSLDKGPGLEQYF
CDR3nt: TGTGCCAGCAGCTTAGATAAAGGACCGGGCCTCGAGCAGTACTTC

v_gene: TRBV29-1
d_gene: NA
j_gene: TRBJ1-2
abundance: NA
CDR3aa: CSVETSSGYGYTF
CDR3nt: TGCAGCGTTGAAACGTCGTCAGGATATGGCTACACCTTC

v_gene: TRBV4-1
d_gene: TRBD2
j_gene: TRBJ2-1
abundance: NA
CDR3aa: CASSQPGASGRAGNEQFF
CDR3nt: TGCGCCAGCAGCCAGCCTGGGGCTAGCGGGAGGGCCGGGAATGAGCAGTTCTTC

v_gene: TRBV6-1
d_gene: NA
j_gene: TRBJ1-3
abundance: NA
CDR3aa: CASSVDSNQGSRGNTIYF
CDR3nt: TGTGCCAGCAGTGTGGACAGCAATCAGGGATCTCGGGGAAACACCATATATTTT

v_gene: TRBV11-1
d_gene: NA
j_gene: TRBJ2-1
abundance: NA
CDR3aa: CASSSGPGNEQFF
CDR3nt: TGTGCCAGCAGCTCGGGCCCAGGGAATGAGCAGTTCTTC

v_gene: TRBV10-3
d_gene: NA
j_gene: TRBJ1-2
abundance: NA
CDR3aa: CAIRKSHTSTVNYGYTF
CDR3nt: TGTGCCATTCGAAAGAGCCACACATCCACCGTTAACTATGGCTACACCTTC

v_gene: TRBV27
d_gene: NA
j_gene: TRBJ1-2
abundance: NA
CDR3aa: CASGVDLPGYGYTF
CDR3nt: TGTGCCAGCGGGGTCGATCTTCCGGGCTATGGCTACACCTTC

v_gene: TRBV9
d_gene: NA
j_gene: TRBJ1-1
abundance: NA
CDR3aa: CASSRGRGMNTEAFF
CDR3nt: TGTGCCAGCTCCCGGGGCAGGGGCATGAACACTGAAGCTTTCTTT

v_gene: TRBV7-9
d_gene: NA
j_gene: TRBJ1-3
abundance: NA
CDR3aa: CASSPRAGNTIYF
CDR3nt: TGTGCCAGCAGCCCCAGAGCCGGAAACACCATATATTTT

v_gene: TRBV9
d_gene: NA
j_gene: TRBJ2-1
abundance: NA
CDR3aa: CASSVGGTPPIWQFF
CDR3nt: TGTGCCAGCAGCGTTGGGGGTACGCCCCCCATCTGGCAGTTCTTC

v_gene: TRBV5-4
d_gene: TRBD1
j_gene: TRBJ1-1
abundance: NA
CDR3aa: CASSTWTGGNTEAFF
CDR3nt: TGTGCCAGCAGCACCTGGACAGGGGGCAACACTGAAGCTTTCTTT